The T cell receptor (beta chain) described here comes from a study of Ad26.COV2.S vaccination and SARS-CoV-2 variants. Study-wide results and caveats: Recipients of vaccine and of placebo showed similar breadth of their non-spike TCR repertoires.

Treatment meaning: about 20 received Ad26.COV2.S at low or high dose, single or two shots; about 5 received placebo; per-sample allocation not given. The study sampled participants on day 63 after the first vaccine or placebo injection. Based in Boston, the donor was an adult of 18-55 years. The germline V and J ends were trimmed by 6 bases and 4 bases, with 12 bases remaining between them. CDR3 size: 13 residues. Libraries were prepared by immunoSEQ multiplex PCR; TCRdb keeps only in-frame clonotypes and omits some of them. The sample gives around 310,000 clones, 90% of which show up once; 4.5% to 7% is in the top ten. Of note for this clone: Its target is not known.

The specimen comprised peripheral blood, sampled in a trial of Ad26.COV2.S vaccine versus placebo. This clonotype was sampled from a person aged 18 to 59 who received the Ad26.COV2.S COVID-19 vaccine or a placebo. The chain joins TRBV12-3 or TRBV12-4 to TRBJ1-1; D is uncertain. The CDR3 DNA reads TGTGCCAGCAGATATACAGTGGGCACTGAAGCTTTCTTT. Protein product: CASRYTVGTEAFF.